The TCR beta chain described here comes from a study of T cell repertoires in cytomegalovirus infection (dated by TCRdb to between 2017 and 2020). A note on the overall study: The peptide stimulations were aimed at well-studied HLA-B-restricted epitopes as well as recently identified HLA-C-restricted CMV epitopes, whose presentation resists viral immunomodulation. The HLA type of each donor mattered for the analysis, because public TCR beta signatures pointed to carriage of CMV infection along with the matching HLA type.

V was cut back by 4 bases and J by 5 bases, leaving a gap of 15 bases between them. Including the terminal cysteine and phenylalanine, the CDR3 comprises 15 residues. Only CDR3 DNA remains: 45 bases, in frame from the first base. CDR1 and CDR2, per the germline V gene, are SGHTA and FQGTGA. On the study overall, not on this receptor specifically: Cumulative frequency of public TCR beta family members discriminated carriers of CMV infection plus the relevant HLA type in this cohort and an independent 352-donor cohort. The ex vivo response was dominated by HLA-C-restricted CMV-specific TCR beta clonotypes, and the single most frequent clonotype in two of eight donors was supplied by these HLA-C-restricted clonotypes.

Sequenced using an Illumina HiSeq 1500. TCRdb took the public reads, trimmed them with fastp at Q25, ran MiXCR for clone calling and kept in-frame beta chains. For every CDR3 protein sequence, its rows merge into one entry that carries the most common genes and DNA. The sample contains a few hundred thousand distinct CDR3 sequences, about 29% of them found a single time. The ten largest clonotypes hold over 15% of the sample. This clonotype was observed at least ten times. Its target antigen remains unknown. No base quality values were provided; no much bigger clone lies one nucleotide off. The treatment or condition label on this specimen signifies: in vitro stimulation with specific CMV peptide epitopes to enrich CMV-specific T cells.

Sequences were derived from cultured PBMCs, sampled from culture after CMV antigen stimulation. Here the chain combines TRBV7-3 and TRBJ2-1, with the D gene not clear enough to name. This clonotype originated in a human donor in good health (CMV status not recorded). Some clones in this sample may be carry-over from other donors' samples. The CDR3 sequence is CASSSSFGKDNEQFF. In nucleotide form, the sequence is TGTGCCAGCAGCTCTTCTTTTGGGAAGGACAATGAGCAGTTCTTC.